This T cell receptor (beta chain) was sequenced for a study of shared clonotypes between healthy human individuals. The CDR3 is made up of 14 amino acids. From germline, CDR1 is SGHAT and CDR2 FQNNGV. Trimming shortened V by 5 bases and J by 4 bases, and 12 bases separated the two germline ends. Method: immunoSEQ multiplex PCR; TCRdb's copy keeps in-frame clones and lacks some. Of about 380,000 clones listed, roughly 96% are singletons. V is TRBV11-2 and J is TRBJ1-3; no firm D call. Input material: memory CD8+ T cells sorted from blood. Documented subset: CD45RO+ cells pooled with CCR7-negative TemRA cells. The clonotype comes from a young man in good health. CDR3 residues: CASSPRALGNTIYF. The CDR3 coding sequence is TGTGCCAGCAGCCCTCGAGCGTTAGGAAACACCATATATTTT.